One and the same sample provided the 24 T cell receptor beta chains below, sequenced in a study of cytomegalovirus exposure and HLA in healthy donors. PCR used 60 Vbeta primers and 13 Jbeta primers. Repertoires were generated with immunoSEQ multiplex PCR, while TCRdb's copy carries only in-frame clones and drops some. The sample records 70,000 to 95,000 clones, around 74% being singletons. Sample: PBMCs. The receptors were gathered from a man aged 25-45 years in good health and CMV-seropositive.

V and J are TRBV5-4 and TRBJ2-7; 8 bases align to TRBD1. The CDR3 runs 14 residues. After removal of 1 base from V and 9 bases from J, the junction contained 9 bases not matched to a gene. Germline V gives CDR1 SGHNT, CDR2 YYREEE (reference sequence). CDR3 DNA: TGTGCCAGCAGCTTGTCGGGGACAGGCCCGCGGCAGTACTTC. Encoded protein: CASSLSGTGPRQYF.

The CDR3 region has the DNA TGTGCCAGCAGCGAGGGGGACAGGGGGCAAGAGACCCAGTACTTC. Translating gives CASSEGDRGQETQYF. V gene TRBV9 combines with J gene TRBJ2-5, with TRBD1 matching 11 bases. With V trimmed by 3 bases and J by 2 bases, 3 bases remained unmatched. The V gene's germline CDR1 is SGDLS and CDR2 YYNGEE. The CDR3 extends over 15 amino acids.

This chain joins TRBV15 and TRBJ2-7; D is uncertain. CDR1 is LNHNV and CDR2 is YYDKDF in the germline V gene (reference sequence). Trimming stripped 4 bases from V and 3 bases from J, with 10 bases between. This CDR3 contains 13 residues. The CDR3 sequence is CATSIDTGYEQYF. DNA of the CDR3: TGTGCCACCAGCATAGACACTGGCTACGAGCAGTACTTC.

This sequence joins TRBV20-1 and TRBJ1-2; tentatively, D is TRBD1 (5 bases). CDR1 and CDR2 (germline): DFQATT, SNEGSKA (reference sequence). The V end lost 7 bases, the J end lost 8 bases, and 14 bases lay between the germline ends. The CDR3 runs to 11 residues. The CDR3 nucleotides read TGCAGTGTGGGAGGGGTCGAAGGCTACACCTTC. This sequence encodes CSVGGVEGYTF.

J is TRBJ2-1 and V is TRBV7-2; 7 bases map to TRBD2. The V and J ends lost 5 bases and 3 bases, in that order; junction bases with no gene match: 10. Germline CDR1 reads SGHTA; CDR2 reads FQGNSA. The CDR3 totals 16 residues. CDR3 amino acids: CASSTSWGGGYNEQFF. CDR3 bases: TGTGCCAGCAGCACGTCTTGGGGCGGGGGCTACAATGAGCAGTTCTTC.

The chain recombines TRBV30 with TRBJ1-4, with 9 bases lining up with TRBD1. Looked up from germline, CDR1 is GTSNPN and CDR2 is SVGIG (reference sequence). This CDR3 has 16 amino acids. V gave up 0 bases and J gave up 6 bases; unmatched junction bases: 8. CDR3 sequence (DNA): TGTGCCTGGAGTGTACTCCCGGGACAGGGAGATGAAAAACTGTTTTTT. Translation gives CAWSVLPGQGDEKLFF.

The rearrangement joins TRBV18 to TRBJ1-4; 7 nucleotides line up with TRBD1. The V gene's germline CDR1 is KGHSH and CDR2 LQKENI. This CDR3 has 14 amino acids. The V and J ends lost 1 base and 5 bases, in that order; junction bases with no gene match: 1. CDR3 bases: TGTGCCAGCTCACCACAGGGGGCCAATGAAAAACTGTTTTTT. Protein product: CASSPQGANEKLFF.

This clone was observed a handful of times. This chain joins TRBV6-5 and TRBJ2-7; 8 nucleotides align to TRBD1. Germline-derived CDR1 and CDR2 are MNHEY and SVGAGI. This CDR3 contains 13 residues. Germline trimming cut 5 bases from V and 3 bases from J; bases unmatched to any gene: 3. The chain's CDR3 is CASSTGQDYEQYF. The CDR3 coding sequence is TGTGCCAGCAGTACGGGACAGGACTACGAGCAGTACTTC.

The chain employs TRBV25-1 and TRBJ2-1, with 9 bases lining up with TRBD2. Trimming at V came to 6 bases and at J to 5 bases, leaving 5 bases not matched to a gene. Germline V lookup: CDR1 MGHDK, CDR2 SYGVNS. CDR3 length: 14 residues. This chain's CDR3 is CASRRGGLNNEQFF. CDR3 DNA sequence: TGTGCCAGCAGGCGGGGGGGGCTGAACAATGAGCAGTTCTTC.

This chain links TRBV27 with TRBJ2-7; 13 nucleotides match TRBD2. Unmatched junction bases numbered 7, after V lost 6 bases and J lost 2 bases. CDR3 length: 16 residues. From germline, CDR1 is MNHEY and CDR2 SMNVEV (reference sequence). The CDR3 sequence is CASSPRTSGGTYEQYF. CDR3 in DNA: TGTGCCAGCAGCCCCCGGACTAGCGGGGGAACCTACGAGCAGTACTTC.

The chain uses TRBV7-3 and TRBJ1-1; D may be TRBD1 (5 bases). Per germline, CDR1 SGHTA and CDR2 FQGTGA. The CDR3 sequence is 14 residues long. With 2 bases removed from V and 3 bases from J, the gap between germline ends came to 10 bases. The DNA for the CDR3 is TGTGCCAGCAGCTTAGGGGGGAGGGACACTGAAGCTTTCTTT. This encodes CASSLGGRDTEAFF.

This chain uses TRBV7-2 with TRBJ1-2; TRBD1 agrees at 10 bases. CDR1 is SGHTA, CDR2 FQGNSA, per germline. Trimming removed 1 base from V and 7 bases from J; junction bases left unmatched: 9. This CDR3 has 16 residues. The DNA for the CDR3 is TGTGCCAGCAGCTTAGGCACTTGGGGGACAGGGGTTGGCTACACCTTC. This translates into CASSLGTWGTGVGYTF.

This chain joins TRBV7-3 and TRBJ2-6; maybe TRBD1 (6 bases). Per the germline V gene, CDR1 is SGHTA and CDR2 is FQGTGA. The CDR3 consists of 17 residues. V lost 6 bases, J lost 0 bases, and 15 bases lay in between. DNA of the CDR3: TGTGCCAGCAGTTACTCGGGACATGACTCTGGGGCCAACGTCCTGACTTTC. Residues: CASSYSGHDSGANVLTF. Filled out from reference TRBV7-3 and TRBJ2-6, the complete variable domain reads GAGVSQTPSNKVTEKGKYVELRCDPISGHTALYWYRQSLGQGPEFLIYFQGTGAADDSGLPNDRFFAVRPEGSVSTLKIQRTERGDSAVYLCASSYSGHDSGANVLTFGAGSRLTVL.

The chain recombines TRBV9 with TRBJ2-7; D gene ambiguous. Germline V gene sequence: CDR1 SGDLS, CDR2 YYNGEE. The CDR3 totals 15 residues. Trimming took off 0 bases at V and 2 bases at J, with 12 bases between the two ends. The CDR3 sequence is CASSVATTTPYEQYF. In DNA, the CDR3 is TGTGCCAGCAGCGTAGCTACGACGACACCCTACGAGCAGTACTTC.

This clone was observed once. This chain uses TRBV30 with TRBJ1-4; 9 bases are a match to TRBD1. Germline assignment: CDR1 GTSNPN and CDR2 SVGIG (reference sequence). The CDR3 consists of 17 residues. J gave up 2 bases and V 2 bases, and 9 bases lay outside the gene matches. This CDR3 reads CAWSPGTGIGTNEKLFF. As DNA, the CDR3 is TGTGCCTGGAGTCCCGGGACAGGGATAGGGACTAATGAAAAACTGTTTTTT.

The chain combines TRBV9 with TRBJ1-2; D may be TRBD1 (6 bases). V shed 6 bases and J shed 7 bases, with 19 bases lying between them. Germline-derived CDR1 and CDR2 are SGDLS and YYNGEE. The CDR3 has 14 amino acids. CDR3 loop: CASTKTGQSGGYTF. CDR3 bases: TGTGCCAGCACCAAGACTGGACAGTCTGGTGGCTACACCTTC.

The chain employs TRBV7-9 and TRBJ1-1, with 7 nucleotides matching TRBD1. V lost 6 bases to trimming and J lost 1 base; unmatched junction nucleotides: 8. The V gene's germline CDR1 is SEHNR and CDR2 FQNEAQ (reference sequence). The CDR3 length is 15 residues. As DNA, the CDR3 is TGTGCCAGCAGACCCGGACAGGACGCGAACACTGAAGCTTTCTTT. It translates to CASRPGQDANTEAFF.

J is TRBJ1-1 and V is TRBV19; 10 nucleotides align to TRBD1. The CDR3 totals 14 residues. CDR1 is LNHDA, CDR2 SQIVND, per germline (reference sequence). V lost 4 bases to trimming and J lost 6 bases; unmatched junction nucleotides: 5. CDR3 sequence (DNA): TGTGCCAGTAGTAGACAGGGGGCTCGGTCTGAAGCTTTCTTT. This translates into CASSRQGARSEAFF.

The V gene is TRBV28, the J gene TRBJ2-1, with 9 bases aligning to TRBD1. CDR1 and CDR2 from the germline V gene are MDHEN and SYDVKM. The CDR3 contains 15 residues. V was pared by 6 bases and J by 9 bases, with 12 bases of the junction left unmatched. In DNA form, the CDR3 reads TGTGCCAGCAGGGGGGGGACAGGGAGGTTGGGTGAGCAGTTCTTC. Its translation is CASRGGTGRLGEQFF. Full variable domain (rest looked up from reference TRBV28 and TRBJ2-1): DVKVTQSSRYLVKRTGEKVFLECVQDMDHENMFWYRQDPGLGLRLIYFSYDVKMKEKGDIPEGYSVSREKKERFSLILESASTNQTSMYLCASRGGTGRLGEQFFGPGTRLTVL.

The table lists this clone with a count of one. Other DNA sequences in the same sample also yield this CDR3. CDR3 region: CAWSVTGAYEQYF. CDR3 nucleotide sequence: TGTGCCTGGAGTGTCACGGGAGCCTACGAGCAGTACTTC. The rearrangement joins TRBV30 to TRBJ2-7; a possible D gene is TRBD2 (6 bases). Trimming stripped 0 bases from V and 2 bases from J, with 8 bases between. This CDR3 region has 13 residues. Germline V gene sequence: CDR1 GTSNPN, CDR2 SVGIG (reference sequence).

The chain links TRBV4-1 to TRBJ2-4, with 8 bases identical to TRBD2. The CDR3 runs 19 residues. The V gene end was trimmed by 2 bases and the J gene end by 2 bases; junction bases not matched to a gene: 14. Per the germline V gene, CDR1 is MGHRA and CDR2 is YSYEKL. CDR3 region: CASSQPKREGGGSKNIQYF. The CDR3, as DNA: TGCGCCAGCAGCCAACCTAAACGGGAGGGAGGAGGGTCCAAAAACATTCAGTACTTC.

This rearrangement joins TRBV6-5 to TRBJ2-7, with 10 bases that match TRBD1. V was clipped by 1 base and J by 4 bases; unmatched bases: 7. Germline CDR1 is MNHEY and CDR2 is SVGAGI. The CDR3 extends over 16 amino acids. This chain's CDR3 is CASSYLGTGVGYEQYF. The CDR3 bases are TGTGCCAGCAGTTACTTGGGGACAGGGGTTGGATACGAGCAGTACTTC.

The chain combines TRBV6-1 with TRBJ1-1, with TRBD1 identical over 7 bases. This CDR3 has 15 residues. CDR1 and CDR2 from the germline V gene are MNHNS and SASEGT. The ends lost 5 bases at V and 2 bases at J; junction bases unmatched: 8. CDR3 bases: TGTGCCAGCAGTTCCCAGGGACAGAGTAACACTGAAGCTTTCTTT. This codes for CASSSQGQSNTEAFF.

The rearrangement joins TRBV9 to TRBJ1-1; D not certain. In germline, CDR1 is SGDLS, CDR2 YYNGEE. V was clipped by 1 base and J by 4 bases, with 8 bases between them. The CDR3 extends over 13 amino acids. The CDR3 is CASSVFEGTEAFF. The CDR3 bases are TGTGCCAGCAGCGTATTCGAGGGCACTGAAGCTTTCTTT.